The T cell receptor beta chain under discussion was sequenced for a study of CD8+CD57+ T cells in acquired aplastic anemia. About the study: Sorted CD4+ and CD8+ cells gave an average of approximately 3.1 ug of DNA. Study results and caveats: Researchers report that about 28 CD8+ CDR3 sequences appeared in both patients and controls.

Trimming left V 7 bases short and J 6 bases short, with 13 bases between. This CDR3 spans 13 amino acids. The V gene's germline CDR1 is SNHLY and CDR2 FYNNEI. A word on this clonotype: Its antigen is unknown.

Flow cytometry had shown expanded CD8+CD57+ cells in the patients chosen for sequencing. Genomic DNA, serving as template, underwent TCR beta VDJ and CDR3 profiling. TCRdb re-derived calls from the reads in MiXCR, one entry per CDR3 protein. Of roughly 500,000 distinct CDR3 sequences in the sample, more than 25% were seen once. The TCR comes from a human donor with aplastic anemia. This rearrangement joins TRBV2 to TRBJ2-4; TRBD2 might be the D (5 bases). Material: sorted CD4+, CD8+, or CD8+CD57+ T cells (not recorded which) from PBMCs. The CDR3 DNA follows: TGTGCCAGCAACTTGGCCACTAGAAACATTCAGTACTTC. Its translation is CASNLATRNIQYF.